A single sample gave rise to the 20 T cell receptor beta chains below, sequenced in a study of T-cell memory formation after mild COVID-19. TCRdb reprocessed the 5' RACE reads with MiXCR, giving one entry per CDR3 protein. The table records fewer than 650,000 distinct CDR3 sequences, 17% of them present only once. Sample: PBMCs or a T cell subset sorted from them (not recorded which). The receptors stem from an adult woman who had mild COVID-19 (a few samples of this study predate the infection). Cell type and time point are not known.

This clonotype was recorded at least ten times. V gene TRBV6-5 combines with J gene TRBJ2-7; TRBD1 aligns across 10 bases. The CDR3 runs to 14 residues. J was trimmed by 3 bases and V by 6 bases; bases with no gene match: 5. Germline values: CDR1 MNHEY, CDR2 SVGAGI. The CDR3, as DNA: TGTGCCAGCAGCCCGGGACAGGGGATCTACGAGCAGTACTTC. Residues: CASSPGQGIYEQYF.

The chain combines TRBV29-1 with TRBJ2-3; D might be TRBD2 (6 bases). V was pared by 6 bases and J by 14 bases, with 24 bases between. The germline gives CDR1 SQVTM, CDR2 ANQGSEA. The CDR3 length is 13 residues. The CDR3 region has the DNA TGCAGCGTGGGGAGGACTGTTGAGGGGCGTCTGTATTTT. This gives the protein CSVGRTVEGRLYF.

The V gene is TRBV10-3, the J gene TRBJ2-5; 8 positions agree with TRBD1. V lost 8 bases, J lost 5 bases, and 16 bases stayed unmatched. The CDR3 is 16 residues long. Germline-derived CDR1 and CDR2 are ENHRY and SYGVKD. The chain's CDR3 is CAISITDRDGVETQYF. The CDR3 bases are TGTGCCATCTCAATAACGGACAGGGACGGTGTTGAGACCCAGTACTTC.

This clonotype was recorded a few times. This chain uses TRBV5-1 with TRBJ2-2; the match to TRBD2 covers 7 bases. The CDR3 has 15 amino acids. In germline, CDR1 is SGHRS, CDR2 YFSETQ. J lost 4 bases, V lost 4 bases, and 7 bases had no gene match. CDR3 loop: CASSPTSGVTGELFF. CDR3 in DNA: TGCGCCAGCAGCCCCACGAGCGGGGTCACCGGGGAGCTGTTTTTT. Filled out from reference TRBV5-1 and TRBJ2-2, the complete variable domain reads KAGVTQTPRYLIKTRGQQVTLSCSPISGHRSVSWYQQTPGQGLQFLFEYFSETQRNKGNFPGRFSGRQFSNSRSEMNVSTLELGDSALYLCASSPTSGVTGELFFGEGSRLTVL.

This clonotype was counted only a few times. This rearrangement joins TRBV30 to TRBJ1-2; D possibly corresponds to TRBD1 (6 bases). This CDR3 has 16 residues. Germline V gene sequence: CDR1 GTSNPN, CDR2 SVGIG (reference sequence). V was cut by 4 bases and J by 2 bases, with 20 bases left in between. CDR3 in amino acids: CAWNLWAGAANYGYTF. The CDR3 DNA reads as TGTGCCTGGAATTTATGGGCAGGGGCGGCAAACTATGGCTACACCTTC.

This clonotype has only a few counts. V is TRBV29-1 and J is TRBJ2-3; tentatively, D is TRBD1 (6 bases). Trimming left V 6 bases short and J 2 bases short, with 12 bases between. The CDR3 contains 13 residues. CDR1 is SQVTM and CDR2 is ANQGSEA in the germline V gene. The CDR3 here is CSVQGQNTDTQYF. CDR3 coding DNA: TGCAGCGTCCAGGGGCAGAACACAGATACGCAGTATTTT.

This clonotype was detected only once. The chain links TRBV7-2 to TRBJ1-2; D call uncertain. CDR3 length: 14 amino acids. V shed 5 bases and J shed 0 bases, with 10 bases lying between them. From germline, CDR1 is SGHTA and CDR2 FQGNSA. DNA for the CDR3: TGTGCCAGCAGCCCCATGTCACCTAACTATGGCTACACCTTC. Its protein product is CASSPMSPNYGYTF.

The rearrangement joins TRBV10-3 to TRBJ1-2; TRBD1 agrees at 9 bases. This CDR3 has 16 residues. The germline V gene has CDR1 ENHRY and CDR2 SYGVKD. J gave up 4 bases and V 0 bases, and 6 bases lay outside the gene matches. In nucleotides, the CDR3 is TGTGCCATCAGTGAGTCCAGGACAGGGGCCCCCTATGGCTACACCTTC. Its protein product is CAISESRTGAPYGYTF.

This clonotype came up many times. The chain recombines TRBV5-1 with TRBJ2-5; D uncertain. CDR1 and CDR2 from the germline V gene are SGHRS and YFSETQ. V lost 1 base to trimming and J lost 6 bases, with 13 bases between them. The CDR3 extends over 14 amino acids. The CDR3 region is CASSLRHGEKTQYF. DNA for the CDR3: TGCGCCAGCAGCTTGCGTCATGGAGAGAAGACCCAGTACTTC. The full variable domain, completed using reference TRBV5-1 and TRBJ2-5, is KAGVTQTPRYLIKTRGQQVTLSCSPISGHRSVSWYQQTPGQGLQFLFEYFSETQRNKGNFPGRFSGRQFSNSRSEMNVSTLELGDSALYLCASSLRHGEKTQYFGPGTRLLVL.

The rearrangement uses TRBV4-3 and TRBJ1-1; 9 bases are a match to TRBD1. The length of the CDR3 is 18 residues. CDR1 is LGHNA and CDR2 is YSLEER in the germline V gene. V lost 1 base to trimming and J lost 4 bases; unmatched junction nucleotides: 13. The CDR3 DNA reads TGCGCCAGCAGCCAAGGTATGACGGGACAGGGAGTAATCACTGAAGCTTTCTTT. It encodes CASSQGMTGQGVITEAFF.

This chain links TRBV4-2 with TRBJ2-7, with D tentatively TRBD1 or TRBD2 (5 bases each). V was pared by 0 bases and J by 6 bases, with 12 bases between. This CDR3 spans 14 amino acids. CDR1 and CDR2 from the germline V gene are LGHNA and YNFKEQ. CDR3 loop: CASSQDPGALEQYF. CDR3 bases: TGTGCCAGCAGCCAAGACCCCGGGGCCCTCGAGCAGTACTTC.

This clonotype turned up a few times. The rearrangement links TRBV29-1 to TRBJ2-7, with D perhaps being TRBD1 or TRBD2 (5 bases each). Germline lookup yields CDR1 SQVTM and CDR2 ANQGSEA. V was shortened by 4 bases and J by 1 base, with 14 bases between the two germline ends. This CDR3 contains 14 residues. In DNA form, the CDR3 reads TGCAGCGTTGTCGGGACGACGAATTCCTACGAGCAGTACTTC. It specifies CSVVGTTNSYEQYF.

This clonotype was seen a few times. The rearrangement uses TRBV11-3 and TRBJ2-5, with 8 positions matching TRBD2. Germline CDR1 reads SGHNT; CDR2 reads YENEEA. The CDR3 runs to 14 residues. With 6 bases clipped from V and 5 bases from J, the junction kept 8 bases outside the gene matches. CDR3 region: CASRVSGSSETQYF. CDR3 coding DNA: TGTGCCAGCAGGGTGAGCGGGAGTTCTGAGACCCAGTACTTC.

The chain has TRBV15 and TRBJ1-5; maybe TRBD1 (5 bases). Looked up from germline, CDR1 is LNHNV and CDR2 is YYDKDF (reference sequence). The length of the CDR3 is 14 residues. V dropped 3 bases and J dropped 10 bases, with 16 bases sitting between them. CDR3 DNA: TGTGCCACCAGCAGTCGGGACGGCTCATCTCCCCAGCATTTT. It translates to CATSSRDGSSPQHF.

This clonotype was observed many times. CDR3 residues: CASSLSTLAGNIQYF. In nucleotides, the CDR3 is TGTGCCAGCAGTTTATCGACTCTAGCAGGAAACATTCAGTACTTC. The V call is TRBV27, the J call TRBJ2-4, with D possibly being TRBD2 (5 bases). V lost 0 bases and J lost 6, with 12 bases in between. The CDR3 is 15 amino acids. Germline V gives CDR1 MNHEY, CDR2 SMNVEV (reference sequence).

J is TRBJ2-5 and V is TRBV6-1, with D maybe TRBD1 (5 bases). This CDR3 comprises 15 residues. CDR1 is MNHNS and CDR2 is SASEGT in the germline V gene. V was trimmed by 1 base and J by 2 bases, leaving 11 bases between them. The CDR3 region has the DNA TGTGCCAGCAGTGAAGTTCTGGGGCAGCAAGAGACCCAGTACTTC. It translates to CASSEVLGQQETQYF.

This sequence joins TRBV7-8 and TRBJ2-5; TRBD1 matches at 7 bases. Germline-derived CDR1 and CDR2 are SGHVS and FQNEAQ. The CDR3 totals 14 residues. The V gene end was trimmed by 6 bases and the J gene end by 6 bases; junction bases not matched to a gene: 10. CDR3 protein: CASRTETGLKTQYF. The CDR3 DNA reads TGTGCCAGCAGAACCGAGACAGGGTTGAAGACCCAGTACTTC.

The chain is built from TRBV28 and TRBJ1-5, with unresolved D. The V end lost 4 bases, the J end lost 7 bases, and 17 bases lay between the germline ends. Germline-derived CDR1 and CDR2 are MDHEN and SYDVKM. This CDR3 has 15 amino acids. The chain's CDR3 is CASSSVTMTHQPQHF. The CDR3 DNA is TGTGCCAGCAGTTCGGTCACCATGACGCACCAGCCCCAGCATTTT.

This chain links TRBV27 with TRBJ1-1; TRBD1 aligns across 7 bases. The CDR3 extends over 15 amino acids. The germline gives CDR1 MNHEY, CDR2 SMNVEV (reference sequence). Trimming cost V 3 bases and J 0 bases; bases outside gene matches: 4. The CDR3 DNA sequence: TGTGCCAGCAGTTTTGGGGACAGAATGAACACTGAAGCTTTCTTT. Amino acids: CASSFGDRMNTEAFF.

The table lists this clonotype with a few counts. The V and J genes are TRBV5-4 and TRBJ2-3; D is unclear. The V and J ends lost 4 bases and 6 bases respectively, with 12 bases between them. The CDR3 consists of 13 residues. CDR1 is SGHNT and CDR2 is YYREEE in the germline V gene (reference sequence). CDR3 amino acids: CASSPRGGDTQYF. The CDR3 bases are TGTGCCAGCAGCCCCCGAGGTGGGGATACGCAGTATTTT.